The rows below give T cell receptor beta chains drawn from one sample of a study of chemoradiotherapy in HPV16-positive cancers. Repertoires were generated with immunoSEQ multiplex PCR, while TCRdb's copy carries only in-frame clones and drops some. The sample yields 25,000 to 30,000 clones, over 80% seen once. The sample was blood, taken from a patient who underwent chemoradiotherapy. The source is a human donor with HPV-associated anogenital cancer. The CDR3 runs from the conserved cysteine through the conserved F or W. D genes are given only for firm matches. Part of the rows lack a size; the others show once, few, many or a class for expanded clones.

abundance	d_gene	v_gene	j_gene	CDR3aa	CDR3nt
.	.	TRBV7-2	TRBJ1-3	CASSQQSHSGNTIYF	TGTGCCAGCAGCCAACAGTCCCACTCTGGAAACACCATATATTTT
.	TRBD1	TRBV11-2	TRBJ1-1	CASSFRGTGAEAFF	TGTGCCAGCAGCTTTAGGGGGACAGGGGCTGAAGCTTTCTTT
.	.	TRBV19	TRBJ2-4	CASSMGRKNIQYF	TGTGCCAGTAGTATGGGCAGAAAAAACATTCAGTACTTC
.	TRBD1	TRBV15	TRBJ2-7	CATRPLQGKTSYEQYF	TGTGCCACCAGGCCCTTACAGGGGAAGACGTCCTACGAGCAGTACTTC
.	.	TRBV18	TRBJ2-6	CASSNTGANVLTF	TGTGCCAGCTCAAATACCGGGGCCAACGTCCTGACTTTC
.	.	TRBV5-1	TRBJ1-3	CASSLGGLGNTIYF	TGCGCCAGCAGCTTGGGGGGTTTAGGAAACACCATATATTTT
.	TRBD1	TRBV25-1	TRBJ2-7	CASSAGQGYVEQYF	TGTGCCAGCAGTGCCGGACAGGGATACGTCGAGCAGTACTTC
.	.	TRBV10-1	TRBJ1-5	CASKKRGEHRNQPQHF	TGCGCCAGCAAAAAAAGGGGGGAGCATCGGAATCAGCCCCAGCATTTT
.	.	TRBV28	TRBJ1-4	CATEGATNEKLFF	TGTGCCACGGAGGGAGCAACTAATGAAAAACTGTTTTTT
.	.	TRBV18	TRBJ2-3	CASTGPQSTDTQYF	TGTGCCAGCACAGGTCCACAATCCACAGATACGCAGTATTTT
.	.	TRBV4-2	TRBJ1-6	CASSQELDLNSPLHF	TGTGCCAGCAGCCAAGAATTGGATCTTAATTCACCCCTCCACTTT
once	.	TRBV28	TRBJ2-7	CASSSYRVDFHEQYF	TGTGCCAGCAGTTCATACAGGGTAGATTTCCACGAGCAGTACTTC
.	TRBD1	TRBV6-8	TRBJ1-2	CASSQPGTGPANYGYTF	TGTGCCAGCAGTCAACCCGGGACAGGGCCGGCTAACTATGGCTACACCTTC
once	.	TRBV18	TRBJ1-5	CASSPTGSRQPQHF	TGTGCCAGCTCACCCACAGGGTCCAGGCAGCCCCAGCATTTT
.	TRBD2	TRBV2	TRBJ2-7	CASSEGTSGLYEQYF	TGTGCCAGCAGCGAAGGGACTAGCGGCCTCTACGAGCAGTACTTC
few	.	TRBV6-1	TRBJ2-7	CASYHPYEQYF	TGTGCCAGCTACCACCCGTACGAGCAGTACTTC
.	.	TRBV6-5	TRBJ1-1	CASSAGDTEAFF	TGTGCCAGCAGTGCGGGTGACACTGAAGCTTTCTTT